Below are 8 T cell receptor beta chains sequenced from a single sample in a study of blood T cell repertoires in COVID-19. The data were produced by immunoSEQ multiplex PCR, yet TCRdb's version contains in-frame clones alone and is incomplete. The table lists about 170,000 clones, approximately 82% of them singletons. Source material: PBMCs or T cells enriched from blood (not recorded which). The source is a man between 50 and 59 years old who had recovered from COVID-19.

The chain combines TRBV30 with TRBJ2-1, with 12 bases lining up with TRBD2. The CDR3 extends over 17 amino acids. J was trimmed by 0 bases and V by 1 base; bases with no gene match: 4. CDR1 is GTSNPN and CDR2 is SVGIG in the germline V gene (reference sequence). The CDR3 is CAWSGRLAGDSYNEQFF. In nucleotides, the CDR3 is TGTGCCTGGAGTGGCAGACTAGCGGGGGACTCCTACAATGAGCAGTTCTTC. Using reference TRBV30 and TRBJ2-1 for the parts outside the CDR3, the full variable domain is SQTIHQWPATLVQPVGSPLSLECTVEGTSNPNLYWYRQAAGRGLQLLFYSVGIGQISSEVPQNLSASRPQDRQFILSSKKLLLSDSGFYLCAWSGRLAGDSYNEQFFGPGTRLTVL.

The genes are TRBV6-1 and TRBJ2-5, with a weak D call TRBD1 (6 bases). The length of the CDR3 is 16 residues. Germline values: CDR1 MNHNS, CDR2 SASEGT. Trimming took 3 bases from V and 1 from J, leaving 15 bases between them. The CDR3 DNA reads TGTGCCAGCAGTGACCTGGCCCGGGACATCCAAGAGACCCAGTACTTC. It translates to CASSDLARDIQETQYF.

The chain has TRBV9 and TRBJ1-3; 9 bases are a match to TRBD1. V shed 0 bases and J 8 bases; nucleotides not matched to a gene: 3. CDR1 and CDR2 from the germline V gene are SGDLS and YYNGEE. The CDR3 totals 14 residues. CDR3 region: CASSVGQGGYTIYF. The CDR3 DNA sequence: TGTGCCAGCAGCGTAGGACAGGGGGGCTACACCATATATTTT. Drawing the rest from reference TRBV9 and TRBJ1-3, the complete variable domain is DSGVTQTPKHLITATGQRVTLRCSPRSGDLSVYWYQQSLDQGLQFLIQYYNGEERAKGNILERFSAQQFPDLHSELNLSSLELGDSALYFCASSVGQGGYTIYFGEGSWLTVV.

The chain couples TRBV11-2 to TRBJ1-2; D possibly corresponds to TRBD1 (5 bases). V was clipped by 5 bases and J by 1 base, with 17 bases between them. Germline V gene lookup returns CDR1 SGHAT and CDR2 FQNNGV. The CDR3 is made up of 16 amino acids. CDR3 sequence reads: CASSQQTVPLNYGYTF. The CDR3 DNA sequence: TGTGCCAGCAGCCAGCAGACAGTTCCACTTAACTATGGCTACACCTTC. Complete variable domain (other parts from reference TRBV11-2 and TRBJ1-2): EAGVAQSPRYKIIEKRQSVAFWCNPISGHATLYWYQQILGQGPKLLIQFQNNGVVDDSQLPKDRFSAERLKGVDSTLKIQPAKLEDSAVYLCASSQQTVPLNYGYTFGSGTRLTVV.

V usage is TRBV4-1 and J usage is TRBJ1-1; possible D gene TRBD1, 6 bases. Trimming stripped 1 base from V and 1 base from J, with 13 bases between. The germline gives CDR1 MGHRA, CDR2 YSYEKL. The CDR3 is 16 residues long. The DNA for the CDR3 is TGCGCCAGCAGCCAAGCCGAGAGGGGGGGGAACACTGAAGCTTTCTTT. Translated, it gives CASSQAERGGNTEAFF.

The rearrangement uses TRBV3-1 (or the pseudogene TRBV3-2) and TRBJ1-1; TRBD1 agrees at 7 bases. V dropped 4 bases and J dropped 3; count of bases not matched to a gene: 11. The CDR3 is 16 residues long. Per the germline V gene, CDR1 is LGHDT and CDR2 is YNNKEL (reference sequence). The CDR3 spells CASSLYQTGMDTEAFF. The DNA of the CDR3 is TGTGCCAGCAGCCTATACCAGACAGGGATGGACACTGAAGCTTTCTTT.

This sequence joins TRBV2 and TRBJ1-2; possible D gene TRBD1, 5 bases. V lost 6 bases to trimming and J lost 5 bases, with 10 bases between them. This CDR3 region has 12 residues. CDR1 SNHLY and CDR2 FYNNEI come from the germline V gene. The CDR3: CASSDDSYGYTF. The CDR3 bases are TGTGCCAGCAGCGACGACAGTTATGGCTACACCTTC.

J is TRBJ1-4 and V is TRBV19; 9 bases are a match to TRBD1. CDR1 LNHDA and CDR2 SQIVND come from the germline V gene (reference sequence). J lost 6 bases, V lost 3 bases, and 8 bases had no gene match. The CDR3 sequence is 16 residues long. CDR3 DNA: TGTGCCAGTAGTATCAATCCGGGACAGGGAGATGAAAAACTGTTTTTT. As protein: CASSINPGQGDEKLFF.